These T cell receptor beta chains were read from a single sample in a study of neurological immune-mediated disorders. MiXCR, run by TCRdb on the 5' RACE reads, gives a single entry per CDR3 protein. Of about 48,000 distinct CDR3 sequences listed, 5.8% are singletons. The sample consisted of CD4+ T cells from blood. These receptors originate from a woman between 18 and 29 years old with multiple sclerosis. CDR3s include the opening cysteine and the closing phenylalanine or tryptophan. D genes are given only for firm matches. The size entry gives once, few, many or a size class.

V gene,J gene,clone size,D gene,CDR3 protein,CDR3 DNA
TRBV6-2/TRBV6-3,TRBJ1-1,many,TRBD1,CASSYTQGSSMNTEAFF,TGTGCCAGCAGTTACACACAGGGGTCTAGTATGAACACTGAAGCTTTCTTT
TRBV5-1,TRBJ2-5,many,NA,CASSFQQGETQYF,TGCGCCAGCAGCTTTCAGCAGGGAGAGACCCAGTACTTC
TRBV24-1,TRBJ2-1,many,NA,CATSDSGFSYNEQFF,TGTGCCACCAGTGATAGCGGGTTCTCCTACAATGAGCAGTTCTTC
TRBV20-1,TRBJ1-2,many,NA,CSARATPLATYGYTF,TGCAGTGCTAGAGCAACACCCCTTGCGACCTATGGCTACACCTTC
TRBV6-6,TRBJ1-2,many,NA,CASTPGSYGYTF,TGTGCGTCAACCCCTGGATCCTATGGCTACACCTTC
TRBV30,TRBJ1-6,many,TRBD1,CAFTGARFTSPLHF,TGTGCCTTCACAGGGGCGCGTTTTACTTCACCCCTCCACTTT
TRBV10-3,TRBJ1-1,many,TRBD1,CAIRGDRGRGMNTEAFF,TGTGCCATCAGGGGGGACAGGGGGAGGGGGATGAACACTGAAGCTTTCTTT
TRBV5-1,TRBJ1-4,many,NA,CASSSRLRGTNEKLFF,TGCGCCAGCAGCTCCCGGCTGCGAGGGACTAATGAAAAACTGTTTTTT
TRBV7-2,TRBJ2-1,many,NA,CASSIAYAGSYNEQFF,TGTGCCAGCAGTATCGCCTATGCGGGATCCTACAATGAGCAGTTCTTC
TRBV6-5,TRBJ1-4,many,NA,CASSRGGFATNEKLFF,TGTGCCAGCAGTAGAGGGGGATTTGCAACTAATGAAAAACTGTTTTTT
TRBV11-2,TRBJ2-1,few,TRBD1,CASSAGTGYYNEQFF,TGTGCCAGCAGCGCCGGGACAGGGTACTACAATGAGCAGTTCTTC
TRBV12-3/TRBV12-4,TRBJ1-2,many,NA,CASSPARSSYGYTF,TGTGCCAGCAGTCCCGCGAGGTCAAGTTATGGCTACACCTTC
TRBV18,TRBJ1-3,many,NA,CASSPPRGFTGNTIYF,TGTGCCAGCTCACCACCGAGGGGGTTCACTGGAAACACCATATATTTT
TRBV10-3,TRBJ1-6,many,TRBD1,CAISGGQGAFGSPLHF,TGTGCCATCAGTGGTGGGCAGGGGGCTTTCGGATCACCCCTCCACTTT
TRBV25-1,TRBJ2-1,many,TRBD1,CASSGKQGIIGDEQFF,TGTGCCAGCAGTGGAAAACAGGGGATAATTGGAGATGAGCAGTTCTTC
TRBV20-1,TRBJ2-1,many,TRBD2,CSARDLAGGGDEQFF,TGCAGTGCTAGAGACTTAGCGGGGGGCGGGGATGAGCAGTTCTTC
TRBV14,TRBJ2-3,many,TRBD2,CASSQVGRAPDTQYF,TGTGCCAGCAGCCAAGTCGGGAGGGCCCCAGATACGCAGTATTTT